This passage covers 23 T cell receptor beta chains from one sample sequenced in a study of cytomegalovirus exposure and HLA in healthy donors. A multiplex PCR was run with 60 Vbeta primers and 13 Jbeta primers. The assay was immunoSEQ multiplex PCR, and TCRdb's table has in-frame clones only and misses some. The sample shows a few hundred thousand clones, 75% to 80% of them seen only once. What was sequenced was PBMCs. These receptors came from a man aged 18 to 29 in good health and CMV-seronegative.

The chain carries TRBV4-2 and TRBJ2-1, with 15 bases that match TRBD2. CDR3 length equals 16 residues. Germline CDR1 LGHNA, CDR2 YNFKEQ. J gave up 9 bases and V 3 bases, and 6 bases lay outside the gene matches. The CDR3 protein is CASSQGLAGGGGEQFF. In DNA, the CDR3 is TGTGCCAGCAGCCAGGGACTAGCGGGAGGAGGGGGTGAGCAGTTCTTC.

The chain combines TRBV4-3 with TRBJ2-2, with a tentative D call TRBD1 (5 bases). V was cut by 0 bases and J by 4 bases, with 12 bases left in between. Per germline, CDR1 LGHNA and CDR2 YSLEER. The CDR3 spans 16 residues. The CDR3: CASSQEAYRSTGELFF. The CDR3 DNA reads TGCGCCAGCAGCCAAGAGGCCTACAGGTCCACCGGGGAGCTGTTTTTT.

On this clone: Other DNA sequences in this specimen translate into the identical CDR3. This chain connects TRBV4-3 to TRBJ1-1, with 11 bases aligning to TRBD1. Germline CDR1 and CDR2: LGHNA and YSLEER. This CDR3 comprises 14 residues. Trimming cost V 3 bases and J 4 bases; bases outside gene matches: 1. CDR3 sequence (DNA): TGCGCCAGCAGCCAGGACAGGGGGCTCACTGAAGCTTTCTTT. This gives the protein CASSQDRGLTEAFF.

Concerning this clone itself: Other DNA variants within this sample encode the same CDR3. The chain links TRBV27 to TRBJ2-7, with 8 bases identical to TRBD1. The CDR3 length is 14 residues. Germline V gene sequence: CDR1 MNHEY, CDR2 SMNVEV (reference sequence). V was pared by 8 bases and J by 2 bases, with 8 bases of the junction left unmatched. The CDR3 protein is CASSTGTGPYEQYF. CDR3 DNA: TGTGCCAGCTCGACCGGGACAGGCCCCTACGAGCAGTACTTC.

This clone was seen just once. This chain links TRBV11-2 with TRBJ2-7, with D unclear. The CDR3 is 12 amino acids. The V gene lost 3 bases and the J gene lost 2 bases, with 5 bases spanning the gap. The germline CDR1 and CDR2 sequences are SGHAT and FQNNGV. The CDR3 sequence: CASSFGAYEQYF. Here the CDR3 DNA reads TGTGCCAGCAGCTTTGGAGCCTACGAGCAGTACTTC.

This clone was seen once. The chain couples TRBV30 to TRBJ2-5, with D possibly TRBD1 on 6 matching bases. With 2 bases removed from V and 8 bases from J, the gap between germline ends came to 18 bases. Germline V lookup: CDR1 GTSNPN, CDR2 SVGIG (reference sequence). This CDR3 contains 14 residues. The CDR3 DNA is TGTGCCTGGAGTCAAAGACAGGTTAGGGAAACCCAGTACTTC. This gives the protein CAWSQRQVRETQYF.

The chain employs TRBV5-1 and TRBJ2-1; 8 nucleotides line up with TRBD1. The V gene end was trimmed by 0 bases and the J gene end by 10 bases; junction bases not matched to a gene: 9. Germline CDR1 is SGHRS and CDR2 is YFSETQ. The CDR3 loop spans 15 amino acids. The CDR3 is CASSLAQGAQSEQFF. Written as DNA, the CDR3 is TGCGCCAGCAGCTTGGCCCAGGGGGCTCAGTCCGAGCAGTTCTTC.

V gene TRBV29-1 combines with J gene TRBJ2-1, with 8 bases fitting TRBD2. CDR3 length equals 13 residues. From germline, CDR1 is SQVTM and CDR2 ANQGSEA. The V gene end was trimmed by 4 bases and the J gene end by 9 bases; junction bases not matched to a gene: 8. In DNA, the CDR3 is TGCAGCGTTGGACCCGGGGCGGGAGGTGAGCAGTTCTTC. Translation: CSVGPGAGGEQFF.

To note about this clone: Lacking the conserved final phenylalanine or tryptophan, this CDR3 likely reflects a read error. The limits of the CDR3 on the DNA are not certain, so only TCRdb's listed CDR3 is given. The chain recombines TRBV5-6 with TRBJ2-3; the table's TRBD2 call for D was not verified on the DNA. A total of 13 residues make up the CDR3, ends included. Germline V gene lookup returns CDR1 SGHDT and CDR2 YYEEEE. Here the CDR3 reads CASSSLTREGYLV.

This clone appeared a single time. The rearrangement links TRBV30 to TRBJ1-6; 7 bases map to TRBD1. The CDR3 consists of 15 residues. Trimming at V came to 5 bases and at J to 8 bases, leaving 12 bases not matched to a gene. Germline V CDR1 and CDR2: GTSNPN, SVGIG (reference sequence). The CDR3, as DNA: TGTGCCTGGCGGCGGTTGGGGACAGAGTATTCACCCCTCCACTTT. Translation gives CAWRRLGTEYSPLHF.

This clone was detected only a few times. This chain connects TRBV2 to TRBJ1-1, with 9 nucleotides matching TRBD1. The CDR3 has 13 amino acids. The J segment lost 6 bases and the V segment lost 4 bases, leaving 3 bases of the junction unmatched. Germline V gives CDR1 SNHLY, CDR2 FYNNEI. DNA of the CDR3: TGTGCCAGCAGTGGACAGGGGGGGTCTGAAGCTTTCTTT. It is translated as CASSGQGGSEAFF. The whole variable domain, remainder taken from reference TRBV2 and TRBJ1-1, is EPEVTQTPSHQVTQMGQEVILRCVPISNHLYFYWYRQILGQKVEFLVSFYNNEISEKSEIFDDQFSVERPDGSNFTLKIRSTKLEDSAMYFCASSGQGGSEAFFGQGTRLTVV.

The genes are TRBV5-4 and TRBJ2-1; D gene uncertain. The germline V gene encodes CDR1 SGHNT and CDR2 YYREEE (reference sequence). The CDR3 extends over 13 amino acids. The V gene lost 1 base and the J gene lost 4 bases, with 6 bases spanning the gap. In DNA form, the CDR3 reads TGTGCCAGCAGCTTGACGAGTTACAATGAGCAGTTCTTC. Translating gives CASSLTSYNEQFF.

This chain uses TRBV11-2 with TRBJ2-5; unclear D gene. The CDR3 is 11 residues long. Trimming pared 5 bases from V and 5 bases from J, leaving 6 bases between. CDR1 is SGHAT, CDR2 FQNNGV, per germline. The CDR3 region has the DNA TGTGCCAGCAGCCTGGAGGAGACCCAGTACTTC. Translating gives CASSLEETQYF.

This clone was seen more than once but under ten times. The CDR3 DNA reads TGTGCCAGCAGTCCTTCGGGGGGGACTGAAGCTTTCTTT. This gives the protein CASSPSGGTEAFF. The chain is built from TRBV28 and TRBJ1-1; TRBD1 is a possible D gene (5 bases). V lost 5 bases to trimming and J lost 5 bases, with 12 bases between them. The length of the CDR3 is 13 residues. Germline values: CDR1 MDHEN, CDR2 SYDVKM.

This clone has just a few counts. The genes are TRBV7-6 and TRBJ2-3; 15 bases are shared with TRBD2. J lost 4 bases, V lost 4 bases, and 0 bases had no gene match. This CDR3 has 15 amino acids. Per germline, CDR1 SGHVS and CDR2 FNYEAQ. CDR3 in DNA: TGTGCCAGCAGCTGGACTAGCGGGGGGGCAGATACGCAGTATTTT. Translating it yields CASSWTSGGADTQYF.

This rearrangement joins TRBV29-1 to TRBJ1-1, with 8 bases aligning to TRBD1. Germline-derived CDR1 and CDR2 are SQVTM and ANQGSEA. V shed 6 bases and J 6 bases; nucleotides not matched to a gene: 3. CDR3 length equals 11 residues. CDR3 sequence reads: CSVRGLAEAFF. The CDR3 DNA follows: TGCAGCGTCAGGGGGCTTGCTGAAGCTTTCTTT.

This clone was counted between two and nine times. The CDR3 sequence: CASSLSGLAGGNTGELFF. The CDR3 region has the DNA TGTGCCAGCAGTTTATCCGGACTAGCGGGAGGGAACACCGGGGAGCTGTTTTTT. The J gene is TRBJ2-2, the V gene TRBV28, with 14 positions matching TRBD2. CDR3 length: 18 residues. V shed 1 base, J shed 1 base, and the junction held 2 bases outside the gene matches. The germline V gene encodes CDR1 MDHEN and CDR2 SYDVKM. The whole variable domain, filled in from reference TRBV28 and TRBJ2-2, reads DVKVTQSSRYLVKRTGEKVFLECVQDMDHENMFWYRQDPGLGLRLIYFSYDVKMKEKGDIPEGYSVSREKKERFSLILESASTNQTSMYLCASSLSGLAGGNTGELFFGEGSRLTVL.

The rearrangement joins TRBV6-1 to TRBJ1-1; 8 bases map to TRBD1. Trimming removed 6 bases from V and 7 bases from J; junction bases left unmatched: 7. The CDR3 has 13 amino acids. Germline lookup yields CDR1 MNHNS and CDR2 SASEGT. CDR3 sequence reads: CASRDPGQDEAFF. The CDR3 DNA reads TGTGCCAGCAGGGATCCGGGACAGGATGAAGCTTTCTTT.

This chain uses TRBV9 with TRBJ2-5, with 10 bases fitting TRBD2. Losses at the gene ends were 2 bases for V and 1 base for J; bases not matched to a gene: 2. The CDR3 runs to 15 residues. Germline V lookup: CDR1 SGDLS, CDR2 YYNGEE. CDR3 DNA: TGTGCCAGCAGCGTTAGCGGGGGGCCCCAAGAGACCCAGTACTTC. Translating gives CASSVSGGPQETQYF.

V usage is TRBV7-2 and J usage is TRBJ2-7; the match to TRBD1 covers 8 bases. The germline gives CDR1 SGHTA, CDR2 FQGNSA. The CDR3 totals 15 residues. Trimming cost V 6 bases and J 5 bases; bases outside gene matches: 12. CDR3: CASSHSWQGADEQYF. The CDR3 nucleotides are TGTGCCAGCAGTCATAGTTGGCAGGGGGCTGACGAGCAGTACTTC.

This chain joins TRBV19 and TRBJ2-7, with D possibly TRBD1 on 7 matching bases. From germline, CDR1 is LNHDA and CDR2 SQIVND (reference sequence). V was cut by 4 bases and J by 0 bases, with 22 bases left in between. The CDR3 consists of 18 residues. CDR3 residues: CASSKEGQIGRSSYEQYF. The CDR3 DNA reads as TGTGCCAGTAGTAAGGAGGGACAGATTGGACGTAGCTCCTACGAGCAGTACTTC.

The rearrangement uses TRBV18 and TRBJ2-1; D perhaps matches TRBD2 (5 bases). The CDR3 is made up of 15 amino acids. The germline gives CDR1 KGHSH, CDR2 LQKENI. Trimming removed 3 bases at V and 2 bases at J, with 11 bases between. CDR3 coding DNA: TGTGCCAGCTCACCGACGGTGGGAGCCTACAATGAGCAGTTCTTC. Encoded protein: CASSPTVGAYNEQFF.

This rearrangement joins TRBV10-3 to TRBJ1-2; 10 nucleotides agree with TRBD1. Unmatched junction bases numbered 11, after V lost 10 bases and J lost 3 bases. This CDR3 contains 15 residues. Germline V gene sequence: CDR1 ENHRY, CDR2 SYGVKD. In DNA form, the CDR3 reads TGTGCCAGCAGCTCCGGGACAGGGGAAGACTATGGCTACACCTTC. Translating it yields CASSSGTGEDYGYTF.